The entry below gives a single T cell receptor (beta chain) sequence along with its context. This record belongs to a study of blood T cell repertoires in COVID-19. Study in general: Specimens from acute and convalescent COVID-19 originated in the United States, Italy and Spain. T cells, B-cell-depleted T cells, or PBMCs supplied cDNA or gDNA.

Germline loops: CDR1 MDHEN, CDR2 SYDVKM. The CDR3 spans 15 residues. V lost 4 bases to trimming and J lost 5 bases, with 17 bases between them. As processed by the authors: Amplifying reference gene primers gave estimates of nucleated cell counts. Method: immunoSEQ multiplex PCR; TCRdb's copy keeps in-frame clones and lacks some. V and J calls and clone size come straight from that table; D and trimming were deduced from the DNA. This table holds 140,000 to 150,000 clones, 65% to 85% found once. The sequence was obtained from a man in his 60s with active or convalescent COVID-19. Sequenced: peripheral blood. The gene calls are TRBV28 and TRBJ1-1, with D perhaps matching TRBD1 (6 bases). The CDR3: CASSYPATQGTEAFF. In DNA form, the CDR3 reads TGTGCCAGCAGTTACCCAGCAACCCAGGGGACTGAAGCTTTCTTT.